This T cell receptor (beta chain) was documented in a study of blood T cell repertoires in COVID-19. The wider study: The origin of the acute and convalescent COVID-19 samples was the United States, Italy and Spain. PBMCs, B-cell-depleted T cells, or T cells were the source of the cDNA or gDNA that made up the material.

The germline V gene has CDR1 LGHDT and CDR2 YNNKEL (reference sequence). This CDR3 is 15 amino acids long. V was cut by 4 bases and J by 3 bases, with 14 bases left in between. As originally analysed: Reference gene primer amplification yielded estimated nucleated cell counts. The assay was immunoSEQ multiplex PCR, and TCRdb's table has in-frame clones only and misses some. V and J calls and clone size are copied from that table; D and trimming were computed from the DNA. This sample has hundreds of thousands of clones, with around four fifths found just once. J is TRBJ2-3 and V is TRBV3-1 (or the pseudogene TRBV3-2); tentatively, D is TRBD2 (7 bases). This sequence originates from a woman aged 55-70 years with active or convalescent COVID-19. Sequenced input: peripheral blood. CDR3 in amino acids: CASSPLGGGTDTQYF. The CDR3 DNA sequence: TGTGCCAGCAGCCCCCTGGGAGGGGGTACAGATACGCAGTATTTT.